Listed below are T cell receptor beta chains from one sample, sequenced in a study of OX40 agonist ivuxolimab in advanced cancers. The data were produced by immunoSEQ multiplex PCR, yet TCRdb's version contains in-frame clones alone and is incomplete. The repertoire holds about 79,000 clones, with roughly 94% as singletons. The input for sequencing was CD4+ or CD8+ T cells sorted from blood, taken in a trial of the OX40 agonist ivuxolimab. These TCRs come from an adult with an advanced solid tumor such as melanoma, head and neck, liver or kidney cancer. Both conserved end residues are part of each CDR3. D genes are given only for firm matches. Size is stated for part of the rows, as once, few or many counts, or as a class when the clone is expanded.

d_gene,v_gene,abundance,j_gene,CDR3nt,CDR3aa
-,TRBV28,-,TRBJ2-7,TGTGCCAGCAGTTCCCCGGGACGGACAATCTACGAGCAGTACTTC,CASSSPGRTIYEQYF
-,TRBV28,-,TRBJ1-5,TGTGCCAGCATTGATGTGGGGTTAACTGATCAGCCCCAGCATTTT,CASIDVGLTDQPQHF
-,TRBV27,-,TRBJ2-1,TGTGCCAGCAGTTTGCTAGGATACCTTTACAATGAGCAGTTCTTC,CASSLLGYLYNEQFF
-,TRBV6-4,once,TRBJ2-3,TGTGCCAGCAGTGATTCAGGTGCGCCAGATACGCAGTATTTT,CASSDSGAPDTQYF
TRBD1,TRBV6-5,-,TRBJ2-7,TGTGCCAGCAGGACGACAGGGGGCGAGCAGTACTTC,CASRTTGGEQYF
-,TRBV6-1,-,TRBJ2-7,TGTGCCAGTGACGGGATTTCCTACGAGCAGTACTTC,CASDGISYEQYF
-,TRBV10-3,-,TRBJ2-3,TGTGCCATCAGTGAGTCGTATGGGGGCTCCTCCTCTAGCACAGATACGCAGTATTTT,CAISESYGGSSSSTDTQYF
-,TRBV28,-,TRBJ1-4,TGTGCCAGCAGTGCGTCGATTGAAAAACTGTTTTTT,CASSASIEKLFF
-,TRBV30,-,TRBJ1-6,TGTGCCTGGAGTGTAACGGGGGTACATAATTCACCCCTCCACTTT,CAWSVTGVHNSPLHF
-,TRBV7-2,-,TRBJ2-1,TGTGCCAGCAGCTTAGGCGCGACACCCGCCCCTAAAGAGCAGTTCTTC,CASSLGATPAPKEQFF
-,TRBV25-1,-,TRBJ2-2,TGTGCCAGCACCTCGGACAGAACGGGGGTGTTTTTT,CASTSDRTGVFF
TRBD2,TRBV14,-,TRBJ2-1,TGTGCCAGCAGCAAACACGGGGGGATCGGCAATGAGCAGTTCTTC,CASSKHGGIGNEQFF
TRBD1,TRBV28,once,TRBJ2-7,TGTGCCAGCAGTCGACAGGGGTACTACGAGCAGTACTTC,CASSRQGYYEQYF
TRBD2,TRBV5-1,-,TRBJ2-7,TGCGCCAGCAGCTTGGAGGGGAGGGACTACGAGCAGTACTTC,CASSLEGRDYEQYF
TRBD2,TRBV5-6,once,TRBJ2-3,TGTGCCAGCAGCATAGCGGGAGGAGGCACAGATACGCAGTATTTT,CASSIAGGGTDTQYF
-,TRBV11-2,-,TRBJ2-3,TGTGCCAGCAGCTTGTCAGGGGGGAGCGGAGATACGCAGTATTTT,CASSLSGGSGDTQYF
-,TRBV27,-,TRBJ2-5,TGTGCCAGCAGGGACTGGCAAGAGACCCAGTACTTC,CASRDWQETQYF
TRBD2,TRBV28,-,TRBJ2-5,TGTGCCAGCGCCGGACGGATGGGACTAGCGGGGTACCAAGAGACCCAGTACTTC,CASAGRMGLAGYQETQYF
-,TRBV5-1,-,TRBJ2-1,TGCGCCAGCGGCGTCGGAAATGAGCAGTTCTTC,CASGVGNEQFF
-,TRBV5-1,-,TRBJ2-1,TGCGCCAGCAGCTCGACAGAATCGAGCTCCTACAATGAGCAGTTCTTC,CASSSTESSSYNEQFF
-,TRBV28,-,TRBJ1-1,TGTGCCAGCAGTTTGTGGGGGAACACTGAAGCTTTCTTT,CASSLWGNTEAFF
-,TRBV2,-,TRBJ1-1,TGTGCCAGCAGGCTGGGAGGGGTCACTGAAGCTTTCTTT,CASRLGGVTEAFF